This is a list of T cell receptor beta chains from one sample in a study of graft-versus-host responses after intestinal transplantation. These receptors have no identified antigens. Method: immunoSEQ multiplex PCR; TCRdb's copy keeps in-frame clones and lacks some. The sample consists of more than 90,000 clones, just under 95% of them appearing once. The source material was unstimulated CD8+ T cells sorted from spleen or lymph node cells, sampled before transplant. These receptors were collected from a human donor who was the organ donor for an intestinal transplant. The conserved cysteine and the conserved F or W are not part of the CDR3 here.

V gene: TRBV25-1; CDR3 length: 12; J gene: TRBJ2-7; CDR3 protein: ASSEPGPGYEQY
V gene: TRBV7-8; CDR3 length: 13; J gene: TRBJ1-1; CDR3 protein: ASSKGQAMNTEAF
V gene: TRBV6-5; CDR3 length: 12; J gene: TRBJ1-1; CDR3 protein: ASSYSSGYTEAF
V gene: TRBV5-6; CDR3 length: 9; J gene: TRBJ1-2; CDR3 protein: ASSLTRGFT
V gene: TRBV5-1; CDR3 length: 12; J gene: TRBJ2-7; CDR3 protein: ASSWGREKEEQY
V gene: TRBV6-1; CDR3 length: 9; J gene: TRBJ1-5; CDR3 protein: ASSDGQPQH
V gene: TRBV7-9; CDR3 length: 10; J gene: TRBJ2-5; CDR3 protein: ASSLIGETQY
V gene: TRBV27; CDR3 length: 12; J gene: TRBJ2-3; CDR3 protein: ASRLAGGRNTQY
V gene: TRBV18; CDR3 length: 12; J gene: TRBJ2-3; CDR3 protein: ASSPPGLRDTQY
V gene: TRBV6-5; CDR3 length: 13; J gene: TRBJ2-7; CDR3 protein: ASSPGAAAFYEQY
V gene: TRBV30; CDR3 length: 13; J gene: TRBJ2-1; CDR3 protein: AWSVWGGSYNEQF
V gene: TRBV7-9; CDR3 length: 11; J gene: TRBJ2-5; CDR3 protein: ASSSDREETQY
V gene: TRBV7-9; CDR3 length: 12; J gene: TRBJ2-5; CDR3 protein: ASSLAMRGETQY
V gene: TRBV4-1; CDR3 length: 17; J gene: TRBJ2-1; CDR3 protein: ASSQGYAGIRRPYNEQF
V gene: TRBV27; CDR3 length: 13; J gene: TRBJ2-5; CDR3 protein: ASSRGLAGDGTQY
V gene: TRBV27; CDR3 length: 12; J gene: TRBJ1-5; CDR3 protein: ASSPGSSNQPQH
V gene: TRBV21-1; CDR3 length: 11; J gene: TRBJ2-5; CDR3 protein: ASTRGGAETQY
V gene: TRBV7-9; CDR3 length: 12; J gene: TRBJ2-2; CDR3 protein: ASSLETGAGELF
V gene: TRBV30; CDR3 length: 15; J gene: TRBJ2-1; CDR3 protein: AWSVGGTPSSYNEQF
V gene: TRBV7-9; CDR3 length: 11; J gene: TRBJ2-3; CDR3 protein: ASSPRVADTQY
V gene: TRBV9; CDR3 length: 15; J gene: TRBJ2-3; CDR3 protein: ASSVHYYRGGTDTQY
V gene: TRBV7-9; CDR3 length: 12; J gene: TRBJ2-1; CDR3 protein: ASSPPLGRGEQF
V gene: TRBV7-9; CDR3 length: 10; J gene: TRBJ2-2; CDR3 protein: ASSRLPGELF
V gene: TRBV27; CDR3 length: 12; J gene: .; CDR3 protein: ASSLSPSWNEQY
V gene: TRBV6-1; CDR3 length: 13; J gene: TRBJ2-7; CDR3 protein: ASRTGGPFRYEQY
V gene: TRBV30; CDR3 length: 9; J gene: TRBJ1-1; CDR3 protein: AWSTTRGAF
V gene: TRBV28; CDR3 length: 13; J gene: TRBJ1-3; CDR3 protein: ASSRSARNGNTIY
V gene: TRBV7-9; CDR3 length: 12; J gene: TRBJ2-7; CDR3 protein: ASSFSGQGYEQY
V gene: TRBV27; CDR3 length: 11; J gene: TRBJ1-1; CDR3 protein: ASSFRGGTEAF
V gene: TRBV30; CDR3 length: 9; J gene: TRBJ2-7; CDR3 protein: AWGLAYEQY
V gene: TRBV5-3; CDR3 length: 14; J gene: TRBJ2-4; CDR3 protein: ARSDPGLEAKNIQY
V gene: TRBV7-8; CDR3 length: 14; J gene: TRBJ2-1; CDR3 protein: ASSLTSSGWVDEQF
V gene: TRBV6-1; CDR3 length: 13; J gene: TRBJ1-1; CDR3 protein: ASRGGHFENTEAF
V gene: TRBV6-5; CDR3 length: 12; J gene: TRBJ2-1; CDR3 protein: ASSYYHLGGEQF
V gene: TRBV27; CDR3 length: 14; J gene: TRBJ2-1; CDR3 protein: ASSLIPGLAGDEQF
V gene: TRBV5-4; CDR3 length: 13; J gene: TRBJ1-2; CDR3 protein: ASSRYRGTNYGYT
V gene: TRBV27; CDR3 length: 13; J gene: TRBJ2-7; CDR3 protein: ASSFYGGSSYEQY
V gene: TRBV9; CDR3 length: 12; J gene: TRBJ1-1; CDR3 protein: ASSVGVANTEAF
V gene: TRBV5-8; CDR3 length: 13; J gene: TRBJ1-5; CDR3 protein: ASSLVLGHNQPQH
V gene: TRBV27; CDR3 length: 13; J gene: TRBJ1-5; CDR3 protein: ASSPGTGVNQPQH
V gene: TRBV28; CDR3 length: 12; J gene: TRBJ2-5; CDR3 protein: ASSLGGAKETQY
V gene: TRBV19; CDR3 length: 11; J gene: .; CDR3 protein: ASSMTPSYEQY
V gene: TRBV4-2; CDR3 length: 13; J gene: TRBJ2-4; CDR3 protein: ASSQDRTSANIQY
V gene: TRBV4-1; CDR3 length: 10; J gene: TRBJ2-5; CDR3 protein: ASSQAGGTQY
V gene: TRBV10-2; CDR3 length: 13; J gene: TRBJ2-7; CDR3 protein: ASSVSGGFNYEQY
V gene: TRBV28; CDR3 length: 13; J gene: TRBJ2-3; CDR3 protein: ASSDPGPQADTQY
V gene: TRBV4-2; CDR3 length: 13; J gene: TRBJ2-2; CDR3 protein: ASSLQRESTGELF
V gene: TRBV29-1; CDR3 length: 10; J gene: TRBJ1-2; CDR3 protein: SVQTDTLSYT
V gene: TRBV7-9; CDR3 length: 13; J gene: TRBJ1-4; CDR3 protein: ASSPVGPGGEKLF